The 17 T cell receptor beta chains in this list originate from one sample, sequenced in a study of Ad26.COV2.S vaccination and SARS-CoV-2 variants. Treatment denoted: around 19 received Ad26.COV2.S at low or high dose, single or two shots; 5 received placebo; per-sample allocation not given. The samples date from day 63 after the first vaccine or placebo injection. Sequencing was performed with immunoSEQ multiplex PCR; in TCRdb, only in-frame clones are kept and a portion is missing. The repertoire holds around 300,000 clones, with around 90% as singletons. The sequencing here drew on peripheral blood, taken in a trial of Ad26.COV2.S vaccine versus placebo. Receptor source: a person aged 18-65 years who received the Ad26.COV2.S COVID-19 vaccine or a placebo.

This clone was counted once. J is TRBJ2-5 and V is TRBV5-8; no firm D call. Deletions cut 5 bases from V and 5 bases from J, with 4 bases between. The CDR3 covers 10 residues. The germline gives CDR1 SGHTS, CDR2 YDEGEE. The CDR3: CASRRETQYF. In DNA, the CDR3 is TGTGCCAGCAGACGGGAGACCCAGTACTTC.

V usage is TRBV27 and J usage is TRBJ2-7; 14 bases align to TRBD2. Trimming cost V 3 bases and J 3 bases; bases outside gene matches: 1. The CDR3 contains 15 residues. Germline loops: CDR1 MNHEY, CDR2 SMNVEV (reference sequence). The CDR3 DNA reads TGTGCCAGCAGTTTGGGACTAGCGGGGGACTACGAGCAGTACTTC. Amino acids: CASSLGLAGDYEQYF.

As DNA, the CDR3 is TGCGCCAGCAGCCAGCAGGGGGTCTCTGGAAACACCATATATTTT. Its translation is CASSQQGVSGNTIYF. V and J are TRBV5-1 and TRBJ1-3; TRBD1 matches at 7 bases. This CDR3 is 15 amino acids long. With 4 bases clipped from V and 0 bases from J, the junction kept 4 bases outside the gene matches. CDR1 SGHRS and CDR2 YFSETQ come from the germline V gene.

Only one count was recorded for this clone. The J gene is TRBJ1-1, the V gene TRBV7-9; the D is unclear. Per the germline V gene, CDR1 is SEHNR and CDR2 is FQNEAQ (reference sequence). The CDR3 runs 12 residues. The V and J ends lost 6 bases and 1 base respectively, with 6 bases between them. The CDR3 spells CASRLWNTEAFF. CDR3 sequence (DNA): TGTGCCAGCAGGCTGTGGAACACTGAAGCTTTCTTT.

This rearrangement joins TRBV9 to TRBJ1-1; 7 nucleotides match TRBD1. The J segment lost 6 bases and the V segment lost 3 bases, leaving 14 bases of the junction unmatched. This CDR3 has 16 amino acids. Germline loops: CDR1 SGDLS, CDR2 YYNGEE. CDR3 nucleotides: TGTGCCAGCAGCGCAGACAAAACAGGGGCTGGGGCTGAAGCTTTCTTT. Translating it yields CASSADKTGAGAEAFF. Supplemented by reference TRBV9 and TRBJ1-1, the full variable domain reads DSGVTQTPKHLITATGQRVTLRCSPRSGDLSVYWYQQSLDQGLQFLIQYYNGEERAKGNILERFSAQQFPDLHSELNLSSLELGDSALYFCASSADKTGAGAEAFFGQGTRLTVV.

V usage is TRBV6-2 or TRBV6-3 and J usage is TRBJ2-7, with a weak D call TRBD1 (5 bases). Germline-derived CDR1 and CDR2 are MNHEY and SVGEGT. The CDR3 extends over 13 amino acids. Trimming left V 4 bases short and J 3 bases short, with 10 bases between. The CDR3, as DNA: TGTGCCAGCAGTTCAGACCAGGGCTACGAGCAGTACTTC. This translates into CASSSDQGYEQYF.

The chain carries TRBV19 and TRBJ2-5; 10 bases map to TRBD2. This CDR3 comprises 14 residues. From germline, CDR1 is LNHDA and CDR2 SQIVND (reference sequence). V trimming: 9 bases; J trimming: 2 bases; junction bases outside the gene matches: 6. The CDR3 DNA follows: TGTGCCAGCTCCGGACTAGCGGTTCAAGAGACCCAGTACTTC. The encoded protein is CASSGLAVQETQYF.

The CDR3 loop reads CASKQCGAGQGYGYTF. The CDR3 DNA follows: TGCGCCAGCAAGCAGTGTGGTGCCGGACAGGGCTATGGCTACACCTTC. J is TRBJ1-2 and V is TRBV23-1; 8 bases are shared with TRBD1. TRBV23-1 is given ORF status, its function remaining uncertain. This CDR3 region has 16 residues. V lost 7 bases to trimming and J lost 4 bases; unmatched junction nucleotides: 14.

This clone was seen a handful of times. CDR3 loop: CATSDPSGRGGNEQFF. In DNA form, the CDR3 reads TGTGCCACCAGTGACCCGAGCGGGAGGGGGGGCAATGAGCAGTTCTTC. This sequence joins TRBV24-1 and TRBJ2-1; 10 bases map to TRBD2. Germline CDR1 and CDR2: KGHDR and SFDVKD. V was pared by 4 bases and J by 6 bases, with 8 bases of the junction left unmatched. The CDR3 runs to 16 residues.

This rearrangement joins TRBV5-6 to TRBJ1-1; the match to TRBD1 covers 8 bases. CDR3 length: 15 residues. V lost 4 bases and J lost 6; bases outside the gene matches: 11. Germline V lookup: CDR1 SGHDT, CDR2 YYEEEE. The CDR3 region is CASSLRTGLAPEAFF. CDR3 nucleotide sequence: TGTGCCAGCAGCCTCAGGACAGGGCTTGCTCCTGAAGCTTTCTTT.

CDR3 loop: CASSPISPLLGRYEQYF. In DNA form, the CDR3 reads TGTGCCAGCAGCCCCATTAGCCCCCTTCTGGGGAGGTACGAGCAGTACTTC. The chain has TRBV7-2 and TRBJ2-7; the D gene is possibly TRBD2 (6 bases). Germline V lookup: CDR1 SGHTA, CDR2 FQGNSA. This CDR3 is 17 amino acids long. V was cut by 5 bases and J by 4 bases, with 24 bases left in between.

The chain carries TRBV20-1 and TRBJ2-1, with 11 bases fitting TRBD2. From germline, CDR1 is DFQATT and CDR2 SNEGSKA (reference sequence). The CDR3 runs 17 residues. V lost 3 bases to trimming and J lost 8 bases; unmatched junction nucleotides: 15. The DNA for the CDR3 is TGCAGTGCTAGTGCTAGCGGGGGGCCGGGAGGAACGTATGAGCAGTTCTTC. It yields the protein CSASASGGPGGTYEQFF.

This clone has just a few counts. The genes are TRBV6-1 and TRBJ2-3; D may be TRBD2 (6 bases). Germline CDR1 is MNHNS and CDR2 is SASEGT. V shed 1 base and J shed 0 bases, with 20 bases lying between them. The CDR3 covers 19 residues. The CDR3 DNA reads TGTGCCAGCAGTGAAGTGATGATCCTTGAGGGGACTAGCACAGATACGCAGTATTTT. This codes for CASSEVMILEGTSTDTQYF.

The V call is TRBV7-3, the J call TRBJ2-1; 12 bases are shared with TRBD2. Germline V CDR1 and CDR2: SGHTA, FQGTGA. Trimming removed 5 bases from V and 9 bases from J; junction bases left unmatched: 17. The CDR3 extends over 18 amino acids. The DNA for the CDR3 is TGTGCCAGCAGCCGAAAGCCCGTCCTAGCGGGGGGGCCGGGTGAGCAGTTCTTC. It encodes CASSRKPVLAGGPGEQFF.

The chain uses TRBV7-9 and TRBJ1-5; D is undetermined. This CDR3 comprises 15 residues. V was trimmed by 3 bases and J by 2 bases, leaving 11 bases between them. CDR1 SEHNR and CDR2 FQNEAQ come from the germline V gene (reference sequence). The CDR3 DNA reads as TGTGCCAGCAGCTTCGGGCGGGTTGGCAATCAGCCCCAGCATTTT. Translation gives CASSFGRVGNQPQHF.

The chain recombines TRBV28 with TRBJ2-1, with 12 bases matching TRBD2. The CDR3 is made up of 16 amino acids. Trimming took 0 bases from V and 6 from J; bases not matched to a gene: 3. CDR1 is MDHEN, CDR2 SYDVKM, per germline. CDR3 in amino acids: CASSLWSSGRANEQFF. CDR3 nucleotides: TGTGCCAGCAGTTTATGGTCTAGCGGGAGGGCCAATGAGCAGTTCTTC.

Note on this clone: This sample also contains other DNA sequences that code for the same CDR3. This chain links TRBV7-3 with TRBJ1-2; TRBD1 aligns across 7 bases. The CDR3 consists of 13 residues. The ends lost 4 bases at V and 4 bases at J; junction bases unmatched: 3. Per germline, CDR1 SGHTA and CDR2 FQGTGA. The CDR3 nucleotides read TGTGCCAGCAGCTCTGGACAGGTCTATGGCTACACCTTC. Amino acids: CASSSGQVYGYTF.